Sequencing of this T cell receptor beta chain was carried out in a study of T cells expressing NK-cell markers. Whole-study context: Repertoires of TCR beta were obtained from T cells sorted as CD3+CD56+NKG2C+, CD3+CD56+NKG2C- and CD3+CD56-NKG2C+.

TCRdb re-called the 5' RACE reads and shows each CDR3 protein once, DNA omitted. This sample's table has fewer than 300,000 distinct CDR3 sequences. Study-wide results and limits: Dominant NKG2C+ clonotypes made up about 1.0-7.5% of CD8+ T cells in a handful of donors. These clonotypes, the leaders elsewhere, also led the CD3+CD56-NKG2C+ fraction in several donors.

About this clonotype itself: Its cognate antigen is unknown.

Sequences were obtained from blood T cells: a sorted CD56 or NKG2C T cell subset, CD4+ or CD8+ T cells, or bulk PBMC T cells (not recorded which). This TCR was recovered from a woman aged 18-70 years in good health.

The chain's CDR3 is CSVDRGVAGHQETQYF. J is TRBJ2-5 and V is TRBV29-1; there is no DNA to check the TCRdb D call of TRBD2. The V gene's germline CDR1 is SQVTM and CDR2 ANQGSEA. This CDR3 spans 16 amino acids.